The 3 T cell receptor beta chains listed next were all sequenced from one sample in a study of immune characterization of retroperitoneal liposarcoma. TCRdb processed the PCR reads anew with MiXCR; each CDR3 protein has one entry. The table lists more than 8,000 distinct CDR3 sequences, about 38% of them singletons. Sequencing was done on a sample of tumor tissue. Receptors were obtained from a male donor with retroperitoneal liposarcoma.

This clonotype was counted only a few times. The genes are TRBV27 and TRBJ2-5; 8 positions agree with TRBD2. V was pared by 4 bases and J by 9 bases, with 7 bases of the junction left unmatched. Germline V gene lookup returns CDR1 MNHEY and CDR2 SMNVEV (reference sequence). The CDR3 length is 13 residues. CDR3 nucleotides: TGTGCCAGCAGTTCCCGGGGGGGCACGGCCCAGTACTTC. Amino acids: CASSSRGGTAQYF.

In this sample, this clonotype is medium-sized. The chain joins TRBV6-1 to TRBJ2-1; TRBD1 aligns across 8 bases. The CDR3 has 16 residues. V lost 5 bases to trimming and J lost 10 bases; unmatched junction nucleotides: 16. Germline assignment: CDR1 MNHNS and CDR2 SASEGT. The DNA for the CDR3 is TGTGCCAGCAGTCCCCGGACAGGGTTTAGCTCCTACGAGCAGTTCTTC. Protein: CASSPRTGFSSYEQFF.

J is TRBJ2-1 and V is TRBV4-1; 9 bases are shared with TRBD2. Germline V gene data show CDR1 as MGHRA and CDR2 as YSYEKL. The CDR3 length is 14 residues. The V segment lost 6 bases and the J segment 10 bases; nucleotides outside the gene matches: 10. The CDR3 region has the DNA TGCGCCAGCAGGGAGGTTAGCGGGGGCTACGAGCAGTTCTTC. Encoded protein: CASREVSGGYEQFF.